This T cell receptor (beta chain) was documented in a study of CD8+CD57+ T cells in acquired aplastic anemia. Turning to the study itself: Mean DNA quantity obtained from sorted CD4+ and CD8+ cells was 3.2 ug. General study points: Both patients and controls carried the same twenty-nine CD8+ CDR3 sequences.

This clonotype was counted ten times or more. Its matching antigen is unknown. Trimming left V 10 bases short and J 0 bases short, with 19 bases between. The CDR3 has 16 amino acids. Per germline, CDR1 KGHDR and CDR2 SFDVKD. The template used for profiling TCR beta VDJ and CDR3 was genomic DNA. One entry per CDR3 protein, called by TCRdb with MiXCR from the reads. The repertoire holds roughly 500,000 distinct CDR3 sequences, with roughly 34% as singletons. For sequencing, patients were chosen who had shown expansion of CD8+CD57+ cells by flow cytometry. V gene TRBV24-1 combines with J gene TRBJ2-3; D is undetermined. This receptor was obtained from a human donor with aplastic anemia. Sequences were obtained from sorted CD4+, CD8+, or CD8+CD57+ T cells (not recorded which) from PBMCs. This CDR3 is CATALHGRNSTDTQYF. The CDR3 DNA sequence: TGTGCCACTGCCCTTCATGGCAGAAACAGCACAGATACGCAGTATTTT.